The 16 T cell receptor beta chains listed next were all sequenced from one sample in a study of blood T cell repertoires in COVID-19. Profiled with immunoSEQ multiplex PCR; TCRdb holds only in-frame clones, not every one. Of 65,000 or so clones in the sample, 65% to 90% were seen once. Sequencing input: peripheral blood. The receptor source for this set is a man aged 50-59 years with active COVID-19.

V usage is TRBV15 and J usage is TRBJ1-4; D remains ambiguous. Germline-derived CDR1 and CDR2 are LNHNV and YYDKDF (reference sequence). V lost 5 bases, J lost 7 bases, and 11 bases lay in between. The CDR3 runs to 13 residues. The CDR3 DNA reads TGTGCCACCAGCCTCCGGGGTGGTGAAAAACTGTTTTTT. Translating gives CATSLRGGEKLFF.

This clone was picked up one time. The J gene is TRBJ2-7, the V gene TRBV6-2 or TRBV6-3; 13 positions agree with TRBD2. Germline V gene lookup returns CDR1 MNHEY and CDR2 SVGEGT. The CDR3 length is 17 residues. The J segment lost 4 bases and the V segment lost 2 bases, leaving 8 bases of the junction unmatched. The CDR3: CASSYAGLAGDPYEQYF. CDR3 bases: TGTGCCAGCAGTTACGCCGGACTAGCGGGAGACCCATACGAGCAGTACTTC.

The CDR3 nucleotides read TGTGCCAGCTCACCACAGCGGGAGGAATACGAGCAGTACTTC. This translates into CASSPQREEYEQYF. This chain joins TRBV18 and TRBJ2-7; 9 bases are a match to TRBD2. CDR3 length equals 14 residues. The germline V gene encodes CDR1 KGHSH and CDR2 LQKENI. V was clipped by 1 base and J by 4 bases; unmatched bases: 2.

The J gene is TRBJ2-2, the V gene TRBV5-1; the D is unclear. V was clipped by 6 bases and J by 4 bases, with 13 bases between them. The germline gives CDR1 SGHRS, CDR2 YFSETQ. This CDR3 region has 14 residues. The CDR3 region is CASIADTLTGELFF. CDR3 nucleotides: TGCGCCAGCATCGCCGACACCCTCACCGGGGAGCTGTTTTTT. Looking up the rest from reference TRBV5-1 and TRBJ2-2 gives the full variable domain: KAGVTQTPRYLIKTRGQQVTLSCSPISGHRSVSWYQQTPGQGLQFLFEYFSETQRNKGNFPGRFSGRQFSNSRSEMNVSTLELGDSALYLCASIADTLTGELFFGEGSRLTVL.

This sequence joins TRBV23-1 and TRBJ2-7; D is uncertain. TRBV23-1 carries the ORF label, with uncertain function. Trimming cost V 0 bases and J 0 bases, with 6 bases left between them. CDR3 length: 14 residues. CDR3 protein: CASSQSASSYEQYF. The CDR3 DNA sequence: TGCGCCAGCAGTCAATCGGCCAGCTCCTACGAGCAGTACTTC.

V is TRBV18 and J is TRBJ2-3; 9 positions match TRBD1. The CDR3 is made up of 15 amino acids. The germline V gene has CDR1 KGHSH and CDR2 LQKENI. With 2 bases clipped from V and 3 bases from J, the junction kept 3 bases outside the gene matches. The CDR3 is CASSPAGQGTDTQYF. Here the CDR3 DNA reads TGTGCCAGCTCACCAGCGGGACAGGGAACAGATACGCAGTATTTT.

This chain uses TRBV7-9 with TRBJ2-3, with D possibly TRBD2 on 6 matching bases. Germline CDR1 SEHNR, CDR2 FQNEAQ (reference sequence). V lost 9 bases to trimming and J lost 1 base, with 14 bases between them. CDR3 length equals 14 residues. CDR3 bases: TGTGCCAGAGAAAAACTAGCAGGCACAGATACGCAGTATTTT. Amino acid sequence: CAREKLAGTDTQYF.

V and J are TRBV28 and TRBJ2-3; D perhaps matches TRBD2 (6 bases). The CDR3 length is 18 residues. Germline loops: CDR1 MDHEN, CDR2 SYDVKM. Deletions cut 4 bases from V and 4 bases from J, with 24 bases between. The CDR3 DNA reads TGTGCCAGCAGTTCTCCTGGAGGGGCGGGCGAAGCCCCAGATACGCAGTATTTT. It codes for CASSSPGGAGEAPDTQYF. Variable domain in full (rest from reference TRBV28 and TRBJ2-3): DVKVTQSSRYLVKRTGEKVFLECVQDMDHENMFWYRQDPGLGLRLIYFSYDVKMKEKGDIPEGYSVSREKKERFSLILESASTNQTSMYLCASSSPGGAGEAPDTQYFGPGTRLTVL.

The chain carries TRBV7-2 and TRBJ2-7; 8 bases agree with TRBD2. CDR3 length: 15 amino acids. The germline gives CDR1 SGHTA, CDR2 FQGNSA. V was pared by 6 bases and J by 4 bases, with 11 bases of the junction left unmatched. The CDR3 DNA reads as TGTGCCAGCAGGGAGTTAGCGGGAAGCTTTTACGAGCAGTACTTC. This sequence encodes CASRELAGSFYEQYF.

The rearrangement uses TRBV4-1 and TRBJ2-1; 9 nucleotides match TRBD1. Germline V lookup: CDR1 MGHRA, CDR2 YSYEKL. The CDR3 spans 20 residues. V was pared by 3 bases and J by 1 base, with 16 bases of the junction left unmatched. The CDR3 loop reads CASSHQLLPRQGGSYNEQFF. As DNA, the CDR3 is TGCGCCAGCAGCCATCAACTACTTCCTCGACAGGGGGGGTCCTACAATGAGCAGTTCTTC.

The chain uses TRBV27 and TRBJ1-6; D may be TRBD1 (6 bases). The CDR3 length is 15 residues. Germline values: CDR1 MNHEY, CDR2 SMNVEV (reference sequence). Trimming took 3 bases from V and 8 from J, leaving 14 bases between them. CDR3 sequence reads: CASSFQQGGHSPLHF. The CDR3 coding sequence is TGTGCCAGCAGTTTTCAACAGGGAGGGCATTCACCCCTCCACTTT.

The chain has TRBV24-1 and TRBJ2-3, with a tentative D call TRBD1 (6 bases). V was cut by 1 base and J by 0 bases, with 10 bases left in between. Germline V gene data show CDR1 as KGHDR and CDR2 as SFDVKD. This CDR3 is built from 16 residues. CDR3 nucleotide sequence: TGTGCCACCAGTGATTTAAGGGGGAAAAGCACAGATACGCAGTATTTT. Translation: CATSDLRGKSTDTQYF.

The gene calls are TRBV4-2 and TRBJ2-3; 9 bases match TRBD2. CDR1 and CDR2 (germline): LGHNA, YNFKEQ. Germline trimming cut 8 bases from V and 3 bases from J; bases unmatched to any gene: 12. The CDR3 contains 16 residues. The CDR3 DNA reads TGTGCCAGCGCGGGGAGCGGGGGGCCGGGGACAGATACGCAGTATTTT. Amino acids: CASAGSGGPGTDTQYF.

The V and J genes are TRBV6-4 and TRBJ2-3, with D perhaps TRBD2 (6 bases). There are 16 residues in the CDR3. V lost 0 bases to trimming and J lost 3 bases, with 13 bases between them. The germline V gene has CDR1 MRHNA and CDR2 SNTAGT. The CDR3: CASSDSPSDDTDTQYF. CDR3 nucleotide sequence: TGTGCCAGCAGTGACTCGCCTAGCGACGATACAGATACGCAGTATTTT.

This chain joins TRBV24-1 and TRBJ2-1; TRBD2 matches at 8 bases. Germline V gene sequence: CDR1 KGHDR, CDR2 SFDVKD. The CDR3 is 18 amino acids. The junction had 11 bases not matched to a gene; V was cut back by 1 base and J by 4 bases. Here the CDR3 DNA reads TGTGCCACCAGTGATTTCGAGGTCGGGGGGGCTCCTTACAATGAGCAGTTCTTC. It translates to CATSDFEVGGAPYNEQFF.

This clone came up once. The V gene is TRBV10-1, the J gene TRBJ2-1; a possible D gene is TRBD1 (7 bases). The CDR3 length is 13 residues. Germline V gene lookup returns CDR1 WNHNN and CDR2 SYGVQD (reference sequence). With 7 bases removed from V and 7 bases from J, the gap between germline ends came to 14 bases. The CDR3 DNA reads as TGCGCCAGCACCCAGGGGGGTGGGAATGAGCAGTTCTTC. Protein product: CASTQGGGNEQFF.